Listed below are T cell receptor beta chains from one sample, sequenced in a study of T-cell memory formation after mild COVID-19. TCRdb re-called the 5' RACE reads through MiXCR, storing one row per CDR3 protein. The sample lists under 650,000 distinct CDR3 sequences; roughly 18% were seen once. The sequencing sample was made of PBMCs or a T cell subset sorted from them (not recorded which). Every receptor here comes from an adult woman who had mild COVID-19 (a few samples of this study predate the infection). Cell type and time point are not known. Each CDR3 is given with its conserved first and last residue. The order of the fields is CDR3 DNA, CDR3 protein, D gene, V gene, clone size, J gene. D genes are given only for firm matches. Not every row has a clone size; where given, it reads once, few, many or a size class.

TGCAGTGCTGGTCGACAGGGGAGGAAAGAGACCCAGTACTTC,CSAGRQGRKETQYF,TRBD1,TRBV20-1,few,TRBJ2-5
TGCAGTCCCCGGGGGGACAGCTACACCTTC,CSPRGDSYTF,.,TRBV20-1,many,TRBJ1-2
TGTGCCAGCAGCCAATCCAGGGGGAATGAGCAGTTCTTC,CASSQSRGNEQFF,TRBD1,TRBV4-2,.,TRBJ2-1
TGCAGCGTTGAAAAACGGGGCGCAGGCACAGATACGCAGTATTTT,CSVEKRGAGTDTQYF,.,TRBV29-1,.,TRBJ2-3
TGTGCCACCGACAGCAGTCACAGCTCCTACAATGAGCAGTTCTTC,CATDSSHSSYNEQFF,.,TRBV15,.,TRBJ2-1
TGTGCCAGCAGCTTAGCGTGGGGGCGCGAGGAGACCCAGTACTTC,CASSLAWGREETQYF,.,TRBV7-6,.,TRBJ2-5
TGTGCCACCGGGACAGGGAAAGGTAATGAGCAGTTCTTC,CATGTGKGNEQFF,TRBD1,TRBV24-1,.,TRBJ2-1
TGTGCCAGCTCACCATCGGGACAGGGACTCTACGAGCAGTACTTC,CASSPSGQGLYEQYF,TRBD1,TRBV18,few,TRBJ2-7
TGTGCCAGCAGTGAGATACAGGGCAATGAGCAGTTCTTC,CASSEIQGNEQFF,.,TRBV6-1,many,TRBJ2-1
TGTGCCACCAGTGACCCAACTCGGGACAGGGGCCTCACGAACACCGGGGAGCTGTTTTTT,CATSDPTRDRGLTNTGELFF,TRBD1,TRBV24-1,.,TRBJ2-2
TGTGCCAGCAGCTTTGGCGGGGAGGTGGATACGCAGTATTTT,CASSFGGEVDTQYF,.,TRBV7-9,few,TRBJ2-3
TGTGCCAGCAGCCCAGGGACCCCTTGGAATGAGCAGTTCTTC,CASSPGTPWNEQFF,.,TRBV9,few,TRBJ2-1
TGTGCCAGCAGTTTTAGCGGACGAACCTACGAGCAGTACTTC,CASSFSGRTYEQYF,.,TRBV12-3/TRBV12-4,.,TRBJ2-7
TGTGCCAGCAGCTTAGATCTAGCCAGCTCCGTGACCGAGCAGTACTTC,CASSLDLASSVTEQYF,.,TRBV11-2,.,TRBJ2-7